This TCR beta chain was profiled in a study of shared clonotypes between healthy human individuals. Germline V gene lookup returns CDR1 ENHRY and CDR2 SYGVKD. V was pared by 5 bases and J by 0 bases, with 14 bases between. This CDR3 spans 15 amino acids. Cells designated naive CD8 were CD45RO-negative and were positively selected for CCR7, with terminally differentiated effector memory CD45RA+ cells excluded. The repertoire was sequenced with immunoSEQ multiplex PCR; TCRdb's copy has only in-frame clones and lacks some. The sample shows about 1,900,000 clones, roughly 94% of them seen only once. This clonotype was sampled from a man aged 18 to 30 in good health. The chain recombines TRBV10-3 with TRBJ2-7; D not certain. Sequences were obtained from naive CD8+ T cells sorted from blood. CDR3 bases: TGTGCCATCAGTTTGGCGGAAGGGATCTCCTACGAGCAGTACTTC. Residues: CAISLAEGISYEQYF.